The present T cell receptor (beta chain) was sequenced within a study of T-cell memory formation after mild COVID-19. About the study: TCR clustering was largely donor specific.

V was pared by 7 bases and J by 6 bases, with 8 bases of the junction left unmatched. The CDR3 covers 13 residues. Germline V gene sequence: CDR1 SQVTM, CDR2 ANQGSEA. This clonotype appeared a few times. Antigen specificity is unknown. Study-level findings and limits: Several responding clones turned up in pre-infection memory, indicating that cross-reactive memory may have taken part. The main location of contracting CD4+ clones was CM and EM, and that of contracting CD8+ clones was EMRA.

TCRdb re-called the 5' RACE reads through MiXCR, storing one row per CDR3 protein. The table includes about 430,000 distinct CDR3 sequences, over 15% detected once. Input material: PBMCs or a T cell subset sorted from them (not recorded which). This TCR came from a young man who had mild COVID-19 (a few samples of this study predate the infection). Cell type and time point are not known. This chain uses TRBV29-1 with TRBJ2-2; TRBD1 matches 7 bases. The CDR3 is CSAGQALAGELFF. The DNA for the CDR3 is TGCAGCGCTGGACAGGCCCTGGCCGGGGAGCTGTTTTTT.